Each of the 22 T cell receptor beta chains below was sequenced from the same sample in a study of cytomegalovirus exposure and HLA in healthy donors. The PCR ran on 60 Vbeta and 13 Jbeta primers. Assay: immunoSEQ multiplex PCR; the TCRdb copy retains only in-frame clones and omits some. The sample yields 65,000 to 75,000 clones, around 78% seen once. Sequenced sample: PBMCs. These receptors were obtained from a middle-aged man in good health and CMV-seronegative.

The V call is TRBV29-1, the J call TRBJ1-1; D perhaps matches TRBD1 (5 bases). Germline CDR1 SQVTM, CDR2 ANQGSEA. CDR3 length: 13 amino acids. V shed 4 bases and J shed 4 bases, with 13 bases lying between them. CDR3 loop: CSVVWGGGTEAFF. Here the CDR3 DNA reads TGCAGCGTTGTCTGGGGGGGAGGCACTGAAGCTTTCTTT.

J is TRBJ1-6 and V is TRBV7-3; 9 bases map to TRBD1. Germline V gives CDR1 SGHTA, CDR2 FQGTGA. The junction had 3 bases not matched to a gene; V was cut back by 5 bases and J by 10 bases. This CDR3 has 13 residues. The CDR3 nucleotides read TGTGCCAGCAGCCGGGACAGGGTGTCACCCCTCCACTTT. This sequence encodes CASSRDRVSPLHF.

The chain is built from TRBV27 and TRBJ2-7; 8 bases fit TRBD2. The length of the CDR3 is 15 residues. The junction had 7 bases not matched to a gene; V was cut back by 6 bases and J by 0 bases. Germline CDR1 MNHEY, CDR2 SMNVEV (reference sequence). CDR3 bases: TGTGCCAGCAGAAGAAGCGGGGGTAGCTCCTACGAGCAGTACTTC. This gives the protein CASRRSGGSSYEQYF.

This chain uses TRBV12-5 with TRBJ1-1, with 7 bases matching TRBD1. CDR3 length: 13 residues. V lost 3 bases and J lost 4; bases outside the gene matches: 2. Germline V gene sequence: CDR1 LGHNT, CDR2 FRNRAP. CDR3 sequence: CASGLGGRTEAFF. CDR3 nucleotide sequence: TGTGCTAGTGGTTTAGGGGGCCGCACTGAAGCTTTCTTT.

This chain uses TRBV10-1 with TRBJ2-5; TRBD2 agrees at 9 bases. V gave up 5 bases and J gave up 6 bases; unmatched junction bases: 4. Germline assignment: CDR1 WNHNN and CDR2 SYGVQD (reference sequence). CDR3 length: 13 residues. The DNA of the CDR3 is TGCGCCAGCAGTAGGGGACTAGCACAGACCCAGTACTTC. The encoded protein is CASSRGLAQTQYF.

This chain links TRBV6-5 with TRBJ1-1; D unclear. Trimming removed 2 bases at V and 6 bases at J, with 19 bases between. CDR1 is MNHEY, CDR2 SVGAGI, per germline. The CDR3 has 16 residues. The CDR3 region has the DNA TGTGCCAGCAGTTACGTCGGTTCAGGCCCGGTCGCTGAAGCTTTCTTT. This translates into CASSYVGSGPVAEAFF.

A few counts support this clone. The rearrangement joins TRBV27 to TRBJ2-7; the D gene is possibly TRBD1 (6 bases). Trimming left V 3 bases short and J 5 bases short, with 11 bases between. The CDR3 has 13 amino acids. Looked up from germline, CDR1 is MNHEY and CDR2 is SMNVEV (reference sequence). The CDR3 nucleotides are TGTGCCAGCAGTTTTCTGGGGGCCCACGAGCAGTACTTC. Translation: CASSFLGAHEQYF.

This clone was recorded only once. The chain is built from TRBV10-1 and TRBJ2-7; 14 nucleotides agree with TRBD2. The germline V gene encodes CDR1 WNHNN and CDR2 SYGVQD (reference sequence). After removal of 4 bases from V and 4 bases from J, the junction contained 3 bases not matched to a gene. This CDR3 is built from 15 residues. The CDR3 spells CASSAGTSGRYEQYF. The CDR3 DNA reads TGCGCCAGCAGTGCCGGGACTAGCGGGAGATACGAGCAGTACTTC.

The gene calls are TRBV27 and TRBJ1-1; tentatively, D is TRBD1 (6 bases). V was shortened by 10 bases and J by 2 bases, with 17 bases between the two germline ends. Germline CDR1 and CDR2: MNHEY and SMNVEV (reference sequence). CDR3 length: 14 amino acids. CDR3 protein: CATRRQGLNTEAFF. The DNA for the CDR3 is TGTGCCACCCGAAGGCAGGGGCTAAACACTGAAGCTTTCTTT.

The V and J genes are TRBV9 and TRBJ2-1; the D is unclear. V was clipped by 7 bases and J by 6 bases, with 14 bases between them. The CDR3 contains 13 residues. CDR1 SGDLS and CDR2 YYNGEE come from the germline V gene. The DNA for the CDR3 is TGTGCCAGCGGCAATCAGGCTTCCAATGAGCAGTTCTTC. Protein product: CASGNQASNEQFF.

The rearrangement joins TRBV28 to TRBJ2-3; 8 bases map to TRBD1. Germline CDR1 is MDHEN and CDR2 is SYDVKM. V lost 5 bases, J lost 0 bases, and 4 bases stayed unmatched. The CDR3 extends over 15 amino acids. The CDR3 region is CASSRQGRSTDTQYF. CDR3 DNA: TGTGCCAGCAGTCGACAGGGGCGAAGCACAGATACGCAGTATTTT.

The chain carries TRBV28 and TRBJ2-7; 7 nucleotides agree with TRBD1. V gave up 6 bases and J gave up 4 bases; unmatched junction bases: 12. Germline V CDR1 and CDR2: MDHEN, SYDVKM. The CDR3 has 15 residues. Here the CDR3 reads CASRPDRVFLYEQYF. The CDR3 coding sequence is TGTGCCAGCAGACCTGACAGGGTTTTTCTATACGAGCAGTACTTC. Based on the CDR3 plus reference TRBV28 and TRBJ2-7, the full variable domain is DVKVTQSSRYLVKRTGEKVFLECVQDMDHENMFWYRQDPGLGLRLIYFSYDVKMKEKGDIPEGYSVSREKKERFSLILESASTNQTSMYLCASRPDRVFLYEQYFGPGTRLTVT.

V is TRBV28 and J is TRBJ2-7, with 7 bases matching TRBD2. Trimming took 3 bases from V and 2 from J; bases not matched to a gene: 10. The CDR3 spans 16 residues. The germline CDR1 and CDR2 sequences are MDHEN and SYDVKM. The CDR3 protein is CASSFIVGGSPYEQYF. Here the CDR3 DNA reads TGTGCCAGCAGTTTCATTGTCGGCGGGAGTCCCTACGAGCAGTACTTC.

This rearrangement joins TRBV5-4 to TRBJ2-7, with 10 nucleotides matching TRBD2. The V gene end was trimmed by 4 bases and the J gene end by 2 bases; junction bases not matched to a gene: 15. CDR3 length equals 18 residues. The germline CDR1 and CDR2 sequences are SGHNT and YYREEE (reference sequence). The CDR3 DNA sequence: TGTGCCAGCAGCCGGCTTCTCACTAGCGGGAATTCGGCCTACGAGCAGTACTTC. It translates to CASSRLLTSGNSAYEQYF.

This sequence joins TRBV6-1 and TRBJ2-2; a weak D match, TRBD1 (5 bases). The CDR3 runs to 16 residues. Trimming left V 1 base short and J 2 bases short, with 11 bases between. From germline, CDR1 is MNHNS and CDR2 SASEGT. The DNA of the CDR3 is TGTGCCAGCAGTGAAGTGTCGACAGAAAACACCGGGGAGCTGTTTTTT. This encodes CASSEVSTENTGELFF.

V gene TRBV5-4 combines with J gene TRBJ2-2; 10 bases line up with TRBD1. Germline-derived CDR1 and CDR2 are SGHNT and YYREEE (reference sequence). With V trimmed by 0 bases and J by 4 bases, 6 bases remained unmatched. The CDR3 loop spans 17 amino acids. This chain's CDR3 is CASSLDGTGVGTGELFF. CDR3 bases: TGTGCCAGCAGCTTGGATGGGACAGGGGTAGGCACCGGGGAGCTGTTTTTT.

The chain links TRBV12-5 to TRBJ1-2; TRBD1 matches 7 bases. The CDR3 is made up of 14 amino acids. The germline V gene encodes CDR1 LGHNT and CDR2 FRNRAP. V lost 3 bases, J lost 5 bases, and 6 bases stayed unmatched. The CDR3 region is CASGFGQGVYGYTF. CDR3 bases: TGTGCTAGTGGTTTTGGGCAGGGGGTGTATGGCTACACCTTC. Looking up the rest from reference TRBV12-5 and TRBJ1-2 gives the full variable domain: DARVTQTPRHKVTEMGQEVTMRCQPILGHNTVFWYRQTMMQGLELLAYFRNRAPLDDSGMPKDRFSAEMPDATLATLKIQPSEPRDSAVYFCASGFGQGVYGYTFGSGTRLTVV.

This chain links TRBV7-6 with TRBJ2-7; 8 bases are shared with TRBD2. This CDR3 comprises 15 residues. The ends lost 2 bases at V and 6 bases at J; junction bases unmatched: 9. The germline V gene has CDR1 SGHVS and CDR2 FNYEAQ. The CDR3 region has the DNA TGTGCCAGCAGCTTAAATACGGGGGGGCTAGGCGAGCAGTACTTC. It specifies CASSLNTGGLGEQYF.

The V gene is TRBV9, the J gene TRBJ2-7, with 9 bases matching TRBD2. The CDR3 runs to 15 residues. Germline V gene data show CDR1 as SGDLS and CDR2 as YYNGEE. V lost 4 bases to trimming and J lost 3 bases; unmatched junction nucleotides: 8. CDR3 DNA sequence: TGTGCCAGCAGCCCGCATGGAGCGGGGGGCTACGAGCAGTACTTC. Residues: CASSPHGAGGYEQYF.

The V gene is TRBV5-1, the J gene TRBJ1-2; 7 positions agree with TRBD1. Germline V gene lookup returns CDR1 SGHRS and CDR2 YFSETQ. The CDR3 has 14 amino acids. V lost 3 bases and J lost 4; bases outside the gene matches: 6. CDR3 sequence: CASSSGDRPYGYTF. The DNA for the CDR3 is TGCGCCAGCAGCTCCGGGGACAGACCCTATGGCTACACCTTC.

This chain joins TRBV9 and TRBJ1-4, with a possible D match to TRBD1 (6 bases). This CDR3 is built from 16 residues. The germline CDR1 and CDR2 sequences are SGDLS and YYNGEE. V lost 3 bases to trimming and J lost 7 bases, with 19 bases between them. CDR3: CASSALPGHMAEKLFF. DNA of the CDR3: TGTGCCAGCAGCGCCCTACCGGGACATATGGCTGAAAAACTGTTTTTT.

V gene TRBV27 combines with J gene TRBJ1-2; D unclear. Germline V gene data show CDR1 as MNHEY and CDR2 as SMNVEV (reference sequence). CDR3 size: 13 residues. V was clipped by 0 bases and J by 7 bases, with 9 bases between them. The CDR3 here is CASSLSITVGYTF. Written as DNA, the CDR3 is TGTGCCAGCAGTTTATCGATAACGGTTGGCTACACCTTC.